Below are 30 T cell receptor beta chains sequenced from a single sample in a study of human T cells and chemical hapten exposure. Using its own MiXCR run on the RACE reads, TCRdb lists one record per CDR3 protein. The table records about 270,000 distinct CDR3 sequences, approximately 7.5% of them present only once. Time point described: pre-sensitization, week 0. Treatment noted: therapeutic diphenylcyclopropenone sensitization with weekly scalp DPC. Sequenced here: whole blood, sampled in connection with sensitization to the hapten diphenylcyclopropenone (DPC). These receptors were taken from a man between 18 and 29 years old with alopecia areata. Some clones in this sample may be carry-over from other donors' samples.

This clonotype was found a few times. V usage is TRBV15 and J usage is TRBJ1-4; D uncertain. Germline-derived CDR1 and CDR2 are LNHNV and YYDKDF (reference sequence). CDR3 size: 15 residues. The V and J ends lost 0 bases and 10 bases respectively, with 15 bases between them. The DNA of the CDR3 is TGTGCCACCAGCAGAGATTGGAGCCTCACCGGAAAACTGTTTTTT. It translates to CATSRDWSLTGKLFF.

This clonotype came up a few times. The J gene is TRBJ2-7, the V gene TRBV6-2 or TRBV6-3, with TRBD1 matching over 10 bases. The CDR3 contains 16 residues. Germline V gene data show CDR1 as MNHEY and CDR2 as SVGEGT. V was clipped by 4 bases and J by 1 base; unmatched bases: 7. CDR3 DNA sequence: TGTGCCAGCAGTTCCCGGGACAGGGGTTATTCCTACGAGCAGTACGTC. Protein product: CASSSRDRGYSYEQYV.

This clonotype was observed at least ten times. The J gene is TRBJ1-1, the V gene TRBV10-3; perhaps TRBD1 as D (6 bases). The CDR3 extends over 18 amino acids. Germline V gives CDR1 ENHRY, CDR2 SYGVKD. The germline V and J ends were trimmed by 1 base and 0 bases, with 18 bases remaining between them. In DNA, the CDR3 is TGTGCCATCAGTGAGTGGCAAGGGACAAGGTACATGAACACTGAAGCTTTCTTT. Protein sequence: CAISEWQGTRYMNTEAFF.

For this clonotype: This may be a read error, as it is one base from a much larger clone. The V and J genes are TRBV6-5 and TRBJ1-1; no clear D gene. V lost 5 bases and J lost 1, with 14 bases in between. CDR1 is MNHEY, CDR2 SVGAGI, per germline. The CDR3 consists of 15 residues. The CDR3 DNA reads as TGTGCCAGCAGTCACGAGGTGGCAAGGAACACTGAAGCTTTCTTT. It codes for CASSHEVARNTEAFF.

This clonotype has a handful of counts. The V call is TRBV4-1, the J call TRBJ2-2, with D possibly being TRBD2 (5 bases). The CDR3 covers 18 residues. Looked up from germline, CDR1 is MGHRA and CDR2 is YSYEKL. V was cut by 1 base and J by 4 bases, with 19 bases left in between. CDR3 DNA sequence: TGCGCCAGCAGCCAAGGCCTGACGAGGGAAGGTGGCACCGGGGAGCTGTTTTTT. It translates to CASSQGLTREGGTGELFF.

The gene calls are TRBV6-5 and TRBJ1-1, with D uncertain. Trimming removed 4 bases at V and 8 bases at J, with 8 bases between. Germline lookup yields CDR1 MNHEY and CDR2 SVGAGI. CDR3 length: 11 amino acids. The CDR3 region has the DNA TGTGCCAGCAGTTCCGCGCTCGAAGCTTTCTTT. Its translation: CASSSALEAFF.

V usage is TRBV4-1 and J usage is TRBJ2-1; tentative D call: TRBD1 (6 bases). Looked up from germline, CDR1 is MGHRA and CDR2 is YSYEKL. V was cut by 2 bases and J by 7 bases, with 12 bases left in between. The CDR3 length is 14 residues. Written as DNA, the CDR3 is TGCGCCAGCAGCCAATGGGGGCAAGCGAATGAGCAGTTCTTC. This encodes CASSQWGQANEQFF.

This chain links TRBV29-1 with TRBJ1-3; D might be TRBD1 (6 bases). The V end lost 7 bases, the J end lost 0 bases, and 13 bases lay between the germline ends. Germline CDR1 SQVTM, CDR2 ANQGSEA. This CDR3 is 14 amino acids long. The CDR3 bases are TGCAGCGCATCGACAGGCCTCTCTGGAAACACCATATATTTT. It codes for CSASTGLSGNTIYF.

There are many counts of this clonotype. This rearrangement joins TRBV5-1 to TRBJ2-7; D uncertain. The germline V and J ends were trimmed by 2 bases and 7 bases, with 13 bases remaining between them. CDR1 and CDR2 from the germline V gene are SGHRS and YFSETQ. The CDR3 has 13 amino acids. In DNA, the CDR3 is TGCGCCAGCAGCTTCGGTCAGGTCGAGGAGCAGTACTTC. Translated, it gives CASSFGQVEEQYF. Filled out from reference TRBV5-1 and TRBJ2-7, the complete variable domain reads KAGVTQTPRYLIKTRGQQVTLSCSPISGHRSVSWYQQTPGQGLQFLFEYFSETQRNKGNFPGRFSGRQFSNSRSEMNVSTLELGDSALYLCASSFGQVEEQYFGPGTRLTVT.

The chain employs TRBV5-6 and TRBJ2-7; D possibly corresponds to TRBD1 (6 bases). The CDR3 extends over 12 amino acids. Trimming removed 3 bases from V and 5 bases from J, with 9 bases in between. Germline V gene data show CDR1 as SGHDT and CDR2 as YYEEEE. The CDR3 here is CASSWTDHEQYV. CDR3 coding DNA: TGTGCCAGCAGCTGGACAGACCACGAGCAGTACGTC.

This sequence joins TRBV2 and TRBJ2-3; 7 bases map to TRBD1. This CDR3 has 14 residues. With V trimmed by 8 bases and J by 1 base, 6 bases remained unmatched. Germline V gene data show CDR1 as SNHLY and CDR2 as FYNNEI. In nucleotides, the CDR3 is TGTGCCAGCGGATTAGGACAGGGCACAGATACGCAGTATTTT. This translates into CASGLGQGTDTQYF.

This clonotype has more than one count but fewer than ten. The chain carries TRBV3-1 and TRBJ2-1; 8 nucleotides align to TRBD1. The V and J ends lost 2 bases and 7 bases, in that order; junction bases with no gene match: 13. Looked up from germline, CDR1 is LGHDT and CDR2 is YNNKEL (reference sequence). The CDR3 sequence is 17 residues long. CDR3 coding DNA: TGTGCCAGCAGCCAAAGTATCTTCGCAGGGGGCTTTAATGAGCAGTTCTTC. It is translated as CASSQSIFAGGFNEQFF.

In this sample, this clonotype turned up many times. The V gene is TRBV27, the J gene TRBJ1-4, with 7 nucleotides matching TRBD1. This CDR3 is 18 amino acids long. Per the germline V gene, CDR1 is MNHEY and CDR2 is SMNVEV (reference sequence). The V segment lost 3 bases and the J segment 4 bases; nucleotides outside the gene matches: 14. This chain's CDR3 is CASSLERPTGALNEKLFF. The CDR3 DNA follows: TGTGCCAGCAGTTTGGAGAGACCCACAGGGGCCCTTAATGAAAAACTGTTTTTT.

The chain is built from TRBV7-9 and TRBJ2-7, with no clear D. Germline CDR1 reads SEHNR; CDR2 reads FQNEAQ (reference sequence). This CDR3 has 13 amino acids. Trimming cost V 3 bases and J 2 bases, with 8 bases left between them. The CDR3 DNA is TGTGCCAGCAGCTTCGGCAGCACCTACGAGCAGTACGTC. Its translation: CASSFGSTYEQYV.

This clonotype was counted a few times. The V call is TRBV6-5, the J call TRBJ1-2; 10 nucleotides line up with TRBD1. Germline lookup yields CDR1 MNHEY and CDR2 SVGAGI. The CDR3 contains 15 residues. After removal of 6 bases from V and 5 bases from J, the junction contained 9 bases not matched to a gene. The CDR3, as DNA: TGTGCCAGCAGCCCCGTTGGACAGGGGGTATATGGCTACACCTTC. It codes for CASSPVGQGVYGYTF.

V is TRBV20-1 and J is TRBJ2-7; D gene unclear. There are 12 residues in the CDR3. CDR1 and CDR2 from the germline V gene are DFQATT and SNEGSKA (reference sequence). V was clipped by 6 bases and J by 2 bases, with 11 bases between them. The CDR3 reads CSALPATYEQYF. CDR3 in DNA: TGCAGTGCACTCCCTGCCACCTACGAGCAGTACTTC.

The chain recombines TRBV7-2 with TRBJ1-5; tentatively, D is TRBD1 (6 bases). Looked up from germline, CDR1 is SGHTA and CDR2 is FQGNSA. V was cut by 1 base and J by 1 base, with 17 bases left in between. The CDR3 sequence is 18 residues long. Here the CDR3 DNA reads TGTGCCAGCAGCTTAGTATATCCGGGGGCCGGGAGCAATCAGCCCCAGCATTTT. Residues: CASSLVYPGAGSNQPQHF.

The V call is TRBV4-3, the J call TRBJ2-7; 11 nucleotides line up with TRBD2. CDR3 length equals 15 residues. The V gene end was trimmed by 5 bases and the J gene end by 2 bases; junction bases not matched to a gene: 5. Germline V gene lookup returns CDR1 LGHNA and CDR2 YSLEER. DNA for the CDR3: TGCGCCAGCAGCACGCTAGCGGGGGGTCCCTACGAGCAGTACTTC. Its translation: CASSTLAGGPYEQYF.

This clonotype was picked up a small number of times. The chain couples TRBV7-9 to TRBJ2-5; D gene unclear. V lost 5 bases, J lost 5 bases, and 12 bases lay in between. Germline values: CDR1 SEHNR, CDR2 FQNEAQ (reference sequence). The CDR3 totals 13 residues. In nucleotides, the CDR3 is TGTGCCAGCAGCCCCCAAGGCGAGGAGACCCAGTACTTC. Its protein product is CASSPQGEETQYF.

In its sample, this clonotype was seen many times. The V call is TRBV4-3, the J call TRBJ1-2, with a tentative D call TRBD1 (5 bases). CDR1 and CDR2 (germline): LGHNA, YSLEER. This CDR3 is 15 amino acids long. Trimming pared 4 bases from V and 6 bases from J, leaving 18 bases between. CDR3 residues: CASSRQRAGLDGYTF. In nucleotides, the CDR3 is TGCGCCAGCAGCCGACAACGGGCAGGGCTGGATGGCTACACCTTC.

This clonotype was seen only a few times. V and J are TRBV9 and TRBJ2-3; a possible D gene is TRBD2 (7 bases). CDR1 is SGDLS, CDR2 YYNGEE, per germline. V was trimmed by 3 bases and J by 0 bases, leaving 20 bases between them. The CDR3 runs 18 residues. CDR3 sequence reads: CASSAGQTTSASTDTQYF. The CDR3 bases are TGTGCCAGCAGCGCCGGACAGACTACTAGCGCTAGCACAGATACGCAGTATTTT.

This clonotype occurred a few times. The J gene is TRBJ2-1, the V gene TRBV10-1, with 9 bases aligning to TRBD2. The trim removed 0 bases at V and 3 bases at J, leaving 3 bases unmatched. Per germline, CDR1 WNHNN and CDR2 SYGVQD (reference sequence). This CDR3 has 16 amino acids. CDR3 bases: TGCGCCAGCAGTGAGTCGGCAGCGGGGGGCTACAATGAGCAGTTCTTC. As protein: CASSESAAGGYNEQFF.

This clonotype was counted between two and nine times. The V call is TRBV6-5, the J call TRBJ2-1, with 12 bases matching TRBD2. Germline V gene sequence: CDR1 MNHEY, CDR2 SVGAGI. The CDR3 length is 16 residues. V lost 7 bases, J lost 0 bases, and 4 bases stayed unmatched. CDR3 coding DNA: TGTGCCAGCATGTCTAGCGGGGGGGTCTCCTACAATGAGCAGTTCTTC. Translating gives CASMSSGGVSYNEQFF.

In its sample, this clonotype was seen many times. The rearrangement joins TRBV28 to TRBJ1-5, with TRBD1 as a possible D gene (6 bases). V dropped 6 bases and J dropped 9 bases, with 9 bases sitting between them. The CDR3 covers 11 residues. Germline CDR1 MDHEN, CDR2 SYDVKM. The CDR3 DNA sequence: TGTGCCAGCAGCCCACAGGGGCCCCAGCATTTT. It is translated as CASSPQGPQHF.

This clonotype was counted many times. The chain links TRBV6-5 to TRBJ1-2; D unresolved. Germline assignment: CDR1 MNHEY and CDR2 SVGAGI. The CDR3 runs 13 residues. The V end lost 5 bases, the J end lost 8 bases, and 15 bases lay between the germline ends. CDR3 sequence (DNA): TGTGCCAGCAGTCAAGGAGGGCTGGGCGGCTACACCTTC. Protein sequence: CASSQGGLGGYTF.

This clonotype turned up a few times. The CDR3 loop is CASSLAAGRHYGYTF. In DNA form, the CDR3 reads TGTGCCAGCAGCTTAGCTGCAGGGCGGCACTATGGCTACACCTTC. The chain carries TRBV7-2 and TRBJ1-2; TRBD1 is a possible D gene (5 bases). CDR3 length equals 15 residues. With 0 bases removed from V and 3 bases from J, the gap between germline ends came to 11 bases. CDR1 is SGHTA, CDR2 FQGNSA, per germline.

The gene calls are TRBV4-1 and TRBJ1-5; tentatively, D is TRBD1 (6 bases). This CDR3 has 14 amino acids. Trimming left V 4 bases short and J 8 bases short, with 15 bases between. Germline V gives CDR1 MGHRA, CDR2 YSYEKL. Written as DNA, the CDR3 is TGCGCCAGCAGCCCTCCCGGGACAAGGGAGCCCCAGCATTTT. Its protein product is CASSPPGTREPQHF.

The chain combines TRBV7-9 with TRBJ1-1, with D possibly TRBD1 on 5 matching bases. Germline values: CDR1 SEHNR, CDR2 FQNEAQ (reference sequence). The CDR3 covers 15 residues. The germline V and J ends were trimmed by 2 bases and 6 bases, with 16 bases remaining between them. The CDR3 DNA reads as TGTGCCAGCAGCTTAATGGGGGAGGCGAGGCCTGAAGCTTTCTTT. It is translated as CASSLMGEARPEAFF.

Concerning this clonotype: A junction end diverges from the germline sequence, so it may reflect a read error. The chain joins TRBV7-2 to TRBJ1-2; D call uncertain. This CDR3 has 16 residues. Germline CDR1 is SGHTA and CDR2 is FQGNSA. CDR3 amino acids: CASSIAGDRQSYGYTF. CDR3 nucleotides: TGTGCCAGCAGCATAGCAGGCGACCGACAATCCTATGGCTACACCTTC.

This clonotype was detected only a few times. V is TRBV7-6 and J is TRBJ1-1, with TRBD1 identical over 8 bases. The V gene's germline CDR1 is SGHVS and CDR2 FNYEAQ. The CDR3 totals 16 residues. V was pared by 7 bases and J by 6 bases, with 16 bases of the junction left unmatched. The CDR3 spells CASTEFRTGNGAEAFF. CDR3 in DNA: TGTGCCAGCACGGAGTTCCGGACAGGGAATGGCGCTGAAGCTTTCTTT.